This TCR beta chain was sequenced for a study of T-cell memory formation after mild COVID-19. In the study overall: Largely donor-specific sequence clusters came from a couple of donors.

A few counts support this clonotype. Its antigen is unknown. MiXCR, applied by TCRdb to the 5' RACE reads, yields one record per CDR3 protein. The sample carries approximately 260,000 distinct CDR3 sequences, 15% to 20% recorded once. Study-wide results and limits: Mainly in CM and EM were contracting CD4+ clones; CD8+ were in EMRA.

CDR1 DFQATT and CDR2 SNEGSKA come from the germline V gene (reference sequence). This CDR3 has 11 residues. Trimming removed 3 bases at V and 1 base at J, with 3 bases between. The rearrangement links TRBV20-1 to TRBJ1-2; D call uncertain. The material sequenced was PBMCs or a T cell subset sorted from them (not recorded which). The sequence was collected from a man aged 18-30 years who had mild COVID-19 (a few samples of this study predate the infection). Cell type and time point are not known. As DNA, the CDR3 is TGCAGTGCTAGTGTTAACTATGGCTACACCTTC. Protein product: CSASVNYGYTF.